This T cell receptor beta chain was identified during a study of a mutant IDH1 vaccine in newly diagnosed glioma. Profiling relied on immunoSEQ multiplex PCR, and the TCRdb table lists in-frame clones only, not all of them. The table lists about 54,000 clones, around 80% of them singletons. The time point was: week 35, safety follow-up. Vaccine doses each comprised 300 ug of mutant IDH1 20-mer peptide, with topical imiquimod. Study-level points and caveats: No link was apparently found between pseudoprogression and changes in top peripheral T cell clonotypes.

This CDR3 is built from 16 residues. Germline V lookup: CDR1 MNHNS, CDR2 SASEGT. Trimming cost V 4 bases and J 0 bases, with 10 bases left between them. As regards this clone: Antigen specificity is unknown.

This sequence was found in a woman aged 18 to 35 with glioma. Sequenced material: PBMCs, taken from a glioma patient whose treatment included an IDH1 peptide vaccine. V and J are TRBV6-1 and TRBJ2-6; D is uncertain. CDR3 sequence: CASSAGSSSGANVLTF. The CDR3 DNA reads TGTGCCAGCAGTGCCGGGTCGTCCTCTGGGGCCAACGTCCTGACTTTC.